These 12 T cell receptor beta chains were sequenced from one sample in a study of shared clonotypes between healthy human individuals (TCRdb year 2020). The library was prepared using the immunoSEQ multiplex PCR assay. This immuneACCESS table, as held by TCRdb, lists in-frame sequences with V and J called but not all clones. Of the missing ones, under half trace to an unresolved V gene in checked studies; the others have no known cause. Recorded for this sample are about 1.5 million clones; around 98% of them occurred a single time. Of the sample, around 0.45% falls within the top ten clones. The sample comprised naive CD4+ T cells sorted from blood. The cell subset or site label here, explained by the study, means: CD45RA+ positively selected. These receptor sequences come from a man younger than 40 in good health.

V usage is TRBV18 and J usage is TRBJ2-5; 11 bases agree with TRBD2. This CDR3 has 15 residues. Trimming took 2 bases from V and 5 from J; bases not matched to a gene: 4. Germline CDR1 is KGHSH and CDR2 is LQKENI. CDR3: CASSPRLAGMETQYF. The CDR3 nucleotides read TGTGCCAGCTCACCAAGACTAGCGGGAATGGAGACCCAGTACTTC. The variable domain in full, completed from reference TRBV18 and TRBJ2-5, reads NAGVMQNPRHLVRRRGQEARLRCSPMKGHSHVYWYRQLPEEGLKFMVYLQKENIIDESGMPKERFSAEFPKEGPSILRIQQVVRGDSAAYFCASSPRLAGMETQYFGPGTRLLVL.

The chain employs TRBV28 and TRBJ1-2; TRBD1 is a possible D gene (6 bases). This CDR3 comprises 17 residues. The V and J ends lost 6 bases and 0 bases respectively, with 20 bases between them. Germline V gives CDR1 MDHEN, CDR2 SYDVKM. The DNA for the CDR3 is TGTGCCAGCAGAGTCCTTGGTGGGGAGGGGGCTAACTATGGCTACACCTTC. It specifies CASRVLGGEGANYGYTF.

This chain uses TRBV28 with TRBJ2-5, with D uncertain. The V gene lost 7 bases and the J gene lost 6 bases, with 12 bases spanning the gap. The CDR3 runs 12 residues. Germline lookup yields CDR1 MDHEN and CDR2 SYDVKM. The CDR3 reads CASTLPGQTQYF. CDR3 coding DNA: TGTGCCAGCACCCTCCCAGGTCAGACCCAGTACTTC.

The J gene is TRBJ1-5, the V gene TRBV5-1; 9 bases are shared with TRBD1. The CDR3 runs 18 residues. V lost 4 bases, J lost 1 base, and 12 bases stayed unmatched. CDR1 and CDR2 (germline): SGHRS, YFSETQ. The CDR3 nucleotides read TGCGCCAGCAGCGGATGGACAGGGGAACTGGTCAGCAATCAGCCCCAGCATTTT. It is translated as CASSGWTGELVSNQPQHF.

This chain's CDR3 is CASSLGIENTGELFF. The CDR3 DNA sequence: TGCGCCAGCAGCTTGGGGATAGAGAACACCGGGGAGCTGTTTTTT. The V gene is TRBV5-1, the J gene TRBJ2-2; D not resolved. The CDR3 has 15 residues. Trimming pared 0 bases from V and 1 base from J, leaving 7 bases between. Per germline, CDR1 SGHRS and CDR2 YFSETQ.

J is TRBJ2-1 and V is TRBV28; 14 positions agree with TRBD2. There are 18 residues in the CDR3. Germline values: CDR1 MDHEN, CDR2 SYDVKM. Unmatched junction bases numbered 7, after V lost 6 bases and J lost 0 bases. The CDR3 reads CASSSGTSGRFSYNEQFF. For the CDR3, the DNA is TGTGCCAGCAGCTCTGGGACTAGCGGGAGATTCTCCTACAATGAGCAGTTCTTC.

The CDR3 loop reads CASSSPTGRAWEQFF. The CDR3, as DNA: TGTGCCAGCAGTTCCCCAACTGGGAGGGCGTGGGAGCAGTTCTTC. This chain joins TRBV6-6 and TRBJ2-1; 7 bases agree with TRBD2. Looked up from germline, CDR1 is MNHNY and CDR2 is SVGAGI (reference sequence). The CDR3 runs to 15 residues. With 4 bases clipped from V and 10 bases from J, the junction kept 13 bases outside the gene matches.

The chain uses TRBV5-4 and TRBJ2-5; 8 positions agree with TRBD2. The ends lost 1 base at V and 0 bases at J; junction bases unmatched: 2. The CDR3 has 15 residues. CDR1 is SGHNT and CDR2 is YYREEE in the germline V gene (reference sequence). The CDR3 nucleotides are TGTGCCAGCAGCTTGAAACTAGCGGACCAAGAGACCCAGTACTTC. Its protein product is CASSLKLADQETQYF.

The V call is TRBV9, the J call TRBJ2-1; either TRBD1 or TRBD2 may supply D (5 bases each). Trimming removed 0 bases from V and 10 bases from J, with 17 bases in between. In germline, CDR1 is SGDLS, CDR2 YYNGEE. The CDR3 is 15 amino acids. CDR3 DNA sequence: TGTGCCAGCAGCGTAGCAAACGAGGGGAGAGAGGAGCAGTTCTTC. The encoded protein is CASSVANEGREEQFF.

This chain connects TRBV10-3 to TRBJ1-3; the match to TRBD1 covers 7 bases. Germline CDR1 is ENHRY and CDR2 is SYGVKD. This CDR3 spans 15 amino acids. V trimming: 5 bases; J trimming: 8 bases; junction bases outside the gene matches: 12. CDR3 residues: CAISRETGYGDTIYF. CDR3 DNA: TGTGCCATCAGTCGAGAGACAGGGTATGGGGACACCATATATTTT.

This chain links TRBV27 with TRBJ2-5; D perhaps matches TRBD1 (6 bases). The CDR3 runs 15 residues. The V and J ends lost 0 bases and 2 bases respectively, with 10 bases between them. Germline-derived CDR1 and CDR2 are MNHEY and SMNVEV (reference sequence). CDR3 in amino acids: CASSLSRQAQETQYF. Written as DNA, the CDR3 is TGTGCCAGCAGTTTATCAAGACAGGCGCAAGAGACCCAGTACTTC.

This rearrangement joins TRBV5-1 to TRBJ2-2; D gene ambiguous. Germline loops: CDR1 SGHRS, CDR2 YFSETQ. The CDR3 is 13 amino acids. V shed 2 bases and J shed 6 bases, with 8 bases lying between them. This CDR3 is CASSLDMAGELFF. The CDR3 nucleotides are TGCGCCAGCAGCTTAGACATGGCCGGGGAGCTGTTTTTT. The full variable domain, rest sourced from reference TRBV5-1 and TRBJ2-2, is KAGVTQTPRYLIKTRGQQVTLSCSPISGHRSVSWYQQTPGQGLQFLFEYFSETQRNKGNFPGRFSGRQFSNSRSEMNVSTLELGDSALYLCASSLDMAGELFFGEGSRLTVL.